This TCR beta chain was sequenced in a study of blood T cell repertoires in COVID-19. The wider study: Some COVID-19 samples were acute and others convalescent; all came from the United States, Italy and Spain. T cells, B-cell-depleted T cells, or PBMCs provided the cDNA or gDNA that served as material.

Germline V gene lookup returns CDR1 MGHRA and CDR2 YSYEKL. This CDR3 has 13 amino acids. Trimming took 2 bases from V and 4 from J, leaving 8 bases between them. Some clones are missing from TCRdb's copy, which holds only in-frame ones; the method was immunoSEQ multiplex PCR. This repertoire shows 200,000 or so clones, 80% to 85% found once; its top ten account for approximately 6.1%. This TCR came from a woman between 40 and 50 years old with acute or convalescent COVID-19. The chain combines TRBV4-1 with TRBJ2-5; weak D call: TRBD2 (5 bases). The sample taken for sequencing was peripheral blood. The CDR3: CASSQIRGETQYF. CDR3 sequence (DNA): TGCGCCAGCAGCCAAATCCGGGGAGAGACCCAGTACTTC.